This T cell receptor (beta chain) was captured by sequencing in a study of cytomegalovirus exposure and HLA in healthy donors (TCRdb year 2017). The study in broad terms: In an earlier analysis of 450 to 750 of the donors, 276 Gb of sequence data and approximately 120 million unique TCR beta sequences from some 170 million T cells were reported. About 280 gigabases of sequencing data and 75 million to 85 million unique TCR sequences made up an early release that covered 500 to 650 HLA-typed donors. The genetic ancestry cluster associated with self-reported Caucasian donors included approximately 85% of the approximately 400 genotyped donors. The study aimed to test whether signatures of past pathogen exposure could be identified by cataloging public T cell receptors. The T cell repertoires of about 700 subjects were profiled by immunosequencing and related to cytomegalovirus serostatus. In addition to the first cohort of about 650 subjects, a separate validation cohort of over 90 different subjects was used. To predict cytomegalovirus infection status, the study combined high-throughput TCR immunosequencing, statistical association of individual TCRs with disease status, and machine learning. A later analysis re-examined previously published TCR beta repertoires from just over 650 donors and added high-resolution HLA genotyping to investigate patterns of TCR occurrence. Rather than using new phenotypic data, the later analysis identified candidate immune exposures from TCR beta sequences and from how often those sequences occurred across donors. An earlier analysis of 587 of the donors applied high-throughput TCR beta sequencing to assess whether each TCR beta V gene segment acted as functional or pseudogenic. Alongside the repertoire data, information on donor age, sex, ethnicity and CMV serostatus was compiled. A later genetic analysis took genome-wide SNP genotypes for about 55% of the 666 donors and used that subset as a discovery cohort. All discovery cohort repertoires had been generated on a single sequencing platform. HLA typing included class I and class II loci at four-digit resolution. The number of donors typed differed by locus, with roughly 620-630 for A, B, C, DRB1 and DQB1, approximately 500 for DQA1, over 600 for DPA1, and some 440 for DPB1. About 5 DR-DQ haplotypes were handled as single units for association and clustering, since linkage in the cohort was strong. On average, roughly 200,000 unique TCR beta nucleotide sequences were sequenced per donor among 398 genotyped donors of the cohort, with 15% to 20% of those sequences being non-productive.

The method was the immunoSEQ multiplex PCR assay. A mixture of 60 forward primers for TCR Vbeta segments and 13 reverse primers for TCR Jbeta segments was used in the multiplex PCR. Amplification of the CDR3 region of rearranged TCR beta genes was performed with a multiplex PCR assay on genomic DNA. The Illumina HiSeq System was used to sequence the amplified TCR beta libraries as 87-base-pair reads. In the original analysis: In a later analysis, some 80 million unique TCR beta chains were counted across the approximately 640 repertoires, and about 10 million of these chains were shared by at least two donors. Raw reads were error-corrected and collapsed into unique sequences by a nearest-neighbor algorithm in which closely related sequences were merged to remove PCR and sequencing errors. V, D and J gene segments were assigned by aligning CDR3 sequences to IMGT reference sequences. For a sequence to be retained, at least a six-nucleotide match to both a V gene segment and a J gene segment was required. A rearrangement counted as productive if the CDR3 had no stop codons and remained in frame with V and J, and every other rearrangement counted as non-productive. Following IMGT convention, CDR3 was defined as the stretch from the second conserved V-encoded cysteine to the conserved J-encoded phenylalanine. In an earlier analysis of roughly 610 of the donors, sequences lacking an unambiguous match to a single V gene segment were excluded. An earlier analysis of several hundred of the donors called V segments functional above 56.7% productive rearrangements and segregating when the between-donor standard deviation exceeded 5%. To diagnose cytomegalovirus status from the catalog of TCR beta chain sequences, a statistical classification framework was built. A later analysis assigned V and J genes by comparing TCR nucleotide sequences with IMGT/GENE-DB human TR gene sequences. The TCRdist pipeline was used in a later analysis to assign CDR3 sequences and most-parsimonious VDJ recombination scenarios. In a later analysis, each TCR beta chain was defined by its CDR3 amino acid sequence together with its V-gene family, and reads lacking a unique V-gene family were excluded. A later analysis removed 450 to 600 highly shared, low-generation-probability nucleotide sequences to deal with suspected cross-contamination and a sequencing artifact. A later analysis calculated a clonal expansion index for each public chain from normalized within-repertoire ranks of inferred template counts. In a later analysis, generation probabilities were computed using a VDJ recombination model fitted to out-of-frame rearrangements, and the results were checked against IGoR. Hypergeometric tests were used in a later analysis to score TCR-TCR, TCR-HLA and TCR-CMV co-occurrence, with a repertoire-size bias correction applied to the TCR pairs. A later analysis estimated false discovery rates by permuting HLA or CMV assignments 20 times. In a later analysis, co-occurring TCRs were grouped using DBSCAN, and TCRdist sequence similarity was added for clustering within HLA-allele-positive subsets. Repertoires with fewer than 30,000 or more than 120,000 public chains were left out of co-occurrence clustering, as were five repertoires with anomalous nucleotide sharing. TCRdb mirrors the immuneACCESS table, restricted to in-frame sequences. Some clones are absent from its copies; in checked studies, under half trace to an unresolved V gene, and the reason for the others is unknown. The V and J calls and clone size come from that table; D and trimming were worked out from the DNA. This sample lists 150,000 to 250,000 clones; about 81% were detected once. The ten top clones hold under 7.5% of the sample.

In total, roughly 670 healthy bone marrow donors made up the cohort. Cohort members were all nominally healthy when sampled, although unrecorded immune exposures were likely present. The donor was CMV seropositive and belonged to the group of around 300 seropositive cohort members. A peripheral blood sample was provided by each donor, and peripheral blood mononuclear cells were used for TCR beta sequencing. Genomic DNA was extracted from the blood cell samples with the Qiagen DNeasy Blood Extraction Kit. What the authors observed across the whole study: Sequencing depth was assumed to be roughly uniform across donors in the presence/absence analyses, though that assumption may not hold. In a later analysis, HLA-associated TCR beta chains showed more clonal expansion and lower generation probabilities than non-associated chains that were equally common. A later analysis found that most CMV-associated TCR beta chains appeared HLA-restricted, with HLA associations seemingly driven largely by CMV exposure. A later analysis associated around 16,000 TCR beta sequences with specific HLA alleles at a false discovery rate of 0.05. Because counts were too low, about 15 rarely observed V segments, including chromosome 9 orphons, were left out of the earlier analysis of 587 of the donors. Because the 87-base-pair reads could not distinguish some IMGT-functional V segments, including TRBV6-2 and TRBV6-3, those segments were excluded. A cluster of highly shared sequence variants was judged likely to represent a technical artifact of the sequencing pipeline. The only immune exposure information available for the cohort was CMV serostatus. In a later analysis, the rate of TCR association differed among HLA loci, with DRB1 alleles having the most associated TCRs and HLA-C alleles having the fewest. The classifier was reported to diagnose cytomegalovirus status with high specificity and sensitivity in both the original and validation cohorts. Most TCR sequences were observed very rarely across donors, whereas some public TCRs were present in many individuals. Only TCR beta chains were sequenced in this cohort, and the absence of alpha or paired-chain data limited detectable features. In vitro tests confirmed that three of the cytomegalovirus-associated TCR beta chains recognize cytomegalovirus antigens. The authors suggested that the approach could potentially be extended to other disease states and immunological phenotypes. HLA typing was unavailable for some donors at each locus, so association tests used only the typed subset. Broadly in line with IMGT annotations, most TCR beta V segments showed up in productive rearrangements about 87% or about 30% of the time in an earlier analysis of several hundred of the donors. The study listed approximately 150 TCR beta chains as associated with cytomegalovirus. A further reported finding was that TCR beta sequences accurately predicted the HLA-A and HLA-B alleles for most subjects in the first cohort. A later analysis reported that several top co-occurrence clusters appeared linked to parvovirus B19, influenza, CMV and Epstein-Barr virus. A later genetic analysis reported fewer N-insertions in productive TCRs among donors in an Asian-associated ancestry cluster than the roughly 720-donor mean. Correlated functional status among segregating V segments might be attributable to linkage disequilibrium, but an unknown experimental factor could not be ruled out. V-gene and J-gene trimming of TCR beta chains was associated with a missense DCLRE1C variant in a later genetic analysis, and the association was replicated in an independent cohort. When HLA alleles, especially DR and DQ, strongly co-occurred, attributing TCR associations to individual alleles was difficult.

With respect to this clone: Its antigen is still unknown. The input lacks base qualities; no much larger clone sits a single base away.

The CDR3 covers 16 residues, taking in both the cysteine and the phenylalanine. Here the CDR3 DNA is all that survives: 48 bases in frame from base 1. Ends trimmed: V by 4 bases, J by 2 bases; bases unmatched to a gene: 11. The germline V gene (reference sequence) yields SEHNR for CDR1 and FQNEAQ for CDR2. The chain is made from TRBV7-9 and TRBJ2-7; TRBD1 aligns with 7 central bases. The clonotype comes from a woman in her forties or fifties in good health and CMV-seropositive. The sample consisted of PBMCs. The CDR3 in this case is CASSSTGIATAYEQYF. The nucleotide sequence reads as follows: TGTGCCAGCAGCTCGACAGGGATCGCAACCGCCTACGAGCAGTACTTC.